Below, 29 T cell receptor beta chains from the same sample are listed, as sequenced in a study. Treg sorting used a CD4+CD25+CD127-/low gate. One entry per CDR3 protein results from TCRdb running MiXCR on the 5' RACE reads. Among more than 7,500 distinct CDR3 sequences, about 15% were seen once, and the ten largest hold 2.5% to 4%. Sequences were obtained from Tregs sorted from blood. Receptors originate from a female donor with breast cancer.

Comments on this clonotype: A much bigger clone sits one base away, suggesting this may be a read error. This chain connects TRBV7-9 to TRBJ1-1; D not resolved. From germline, CDR1 is SEHNR and CDR2 FQNEAQ (reference sequence). The length of the CDR3 is 13 residues. V was pared by 5 bases and J by 3 bases, with 10 bases between. The CDR3 nucleotides read TGTGCCAGCAGCCCTGATGGGGACACTGAAGCTTTCTTT. Protein product: CASSPDGDTEAFF.

This clonotype was seen many times. The V call is TRBV6-6, the J call TRBJ1-2; 10 bases agree with TRBD1. CDR1 and CDR2 (germline): MNHNY, SVGAGI (reference sequence). This CDR3 comprises 15 residues. Unmatched junction bases numbered 8, after V lost 5 bases and J lost 5 bases. CDR3 in amino acids: CASSASDRGHYGYTF. As DNA, the CDR3 is TGTGCCAGCAGTGCCTCCGACAGGGGGCATTATGGCTACACCTTC.

This clonotype was recorded at least ten times. The J gene is TRBJ2-3, the V gene TRBV6-1; 7 positions agree with TRBD2. Germline V lookup: CDR1 MNHNS, CDR2 SASEGT. Losses at the gene ends were 4 bases for V and 0 bases for J; bases not matched to a gene: 4. The CDR3 consists of 15 residues. For the CDR3, the DNA is TGTGCCAGCAGTGGGATTAGCGGGAGCACAGATACGCAGTATTTT. Protein product: CASSGISGSTDTQYF.

About this clonotype: The junction differs from germline at one of its ends, possibly a read error. The chain recombines TRBV5-1 with TRBJ2-2, with D possibly being TRBD2 (5 bases). This CDR3 contains 16 residues. The germline gives CDR1 SGHRS, CDR2 YFSETQ. The CDR3 protein is CTSSLIITGSAGELFF. CDR3 bases: TGCACCAGCAGCTTGATTATTACGGGATCGGCCGGGGAGCTGTTTTTC.

In its sample, this clonotype was seen many times. The rearrangement uses TRBV7-2 and TRBJ1-4, with D unresolved. Trimming left V 4 bases short and J 8 bases short, with 17 bases between. This CDR3 spans 15 amino acids. CDR1 is SGHTA, CDR2 FQGNSA, per germline. In DNA form, the CDR3 reads TGTGCCAGCAGCTCCAGTATGAATGTCGAGGAAAAACTGTTTTTT. It yields the protein CASSSSMNVEEKLFF.

This clonotype qualifies as medium-sized. V and J are TRBV5-1 and TRBJ2-2; either TRBD1 or TRBD2 may supply D (5 bases each). The CDR3 totals 16 residues. Trimming removed 0 bases from V and 4 bases from J, with 13 bases in between. Germline assignment: CDR1 SGHRS and CDR2 YFSETQ. The CDR3, as DNA: TGCGCCAGCAGCTTGGGGCAGGGAGAGAGCACCGGGGAGCTGTTTTTT. Translated, it gives CASSLGQGESTGELFF.

This chain connects TRBV4-1 to TRBJ2-3, with 8 bases identical to TRBD1. V was clipped by 4 bases and J by 2 bases; unmatched bases: 8. Looked up from germline, CDR1 is MGHRA and CDR2 is YSYEKL. This CDR3 is 16 amino acids long. The CDR3 loop reads CASSPLWTGSTDTQYF. DNA of the CDR3: TGCGCCAGCAGCCCACTATGGACAGGGTCCACAGATACGCAGTATTTT.

This clonotype was counted between two and nine times. The chain combines TRBV20-1 with TRBJ1-6; D might be TRBD1 (6 bases). The CDR3 consists of 13 residues. Germline assignment: CDR1 DFQATT and CDR2 SNEGSKA (reference sequence). With 3 bases removed from V and 7 bases from J, the gap between germline ends came to 10 bases. The DNA of the CDR3 is TGCAGTGCTAGCTGGGGGGGCAATTCACCCCTCCACTTT. Translation gives CSASWGGNSPLHF.

This clonotype occurred a few times. The chain couples TRBV12-3 or TRBV12-4 to TRBJ2-1; maybe TRBD2 (6 bases). The CDR3 spans 14 residues. Trimming pared 1 base from V and 8 bases from J, leaving 12 bases between. This CDR3 reads CASSLGSTGDEQFF. CDR3 coding DNA: TGTGCCAGCAGTTTAGGCAGTACGGGGGATGAGCAGTTCTTC.

With regard to this clonotype: This may come from a read error, since a much larger clone is one base off. This chain uses TRBV6-2 or TRBV6-3 with TRBJ2-3; unclear D gene. Germline loops: CDR1 MNHEY, CDR2 SVGEGT. The CDR3 runs to 12 residues. Trimming left V 6 bases short and J 3 bases short, with 7 bases between. The CDR3 DNA sequence: TGTGCCAGCAGGTCACCAACAGATACGCAGTATTTT. Protein product: CASRSPTDTQYF.

This clonotype was found many times. DNA of the CDR3: TGCGCCAGCAGCCCGGTCGGCACAGGGGGGATGAACACTGAAGCTTTCTTT. Its translation is CASSPVGTGGMNTEAFF. The chain uses TRBV5-1 and TRBJ1-1; 8 bases map to TRBD1. The J segment lost 0 bases and the V segment lost 4 bases, leaving 11 bases of the junction unmatched. Germline CDR1 reads SGHRS; CDR2 reads YFSETQ. The CDR3 has 17 amino acids.

This clonotype has at least ten counts. The chain combines TRBV5-5 with TRBJ2-4; D may be TRBD1 or TRBD2 (5 bases each). Germline lookup yields CDR1 SGHKS and CDR2 YYEKEE (reference sequence). The V and J ends lost 4 bases and 6 bases respectively, with 14 bases between them. This CDR3 has 14 amino acids. The CDR3 protein is CASSPFRDVNIQYF. CDR3 nucleotides: TGTGCCAGCAGCCCATTCCGGGACGTAAACATTCAGTACTTC.

This chain links TRBV7-2 with TRBJ2-1; 7 nucleotides line up with TRBD2. The CDR3 has 14 amino acids. CDR1 is SGHTA and CDR2 is FQGNSA in the germline V gene. The trim removed 5 bases at V and 8 bases at J, leaving 9 bases unmatched. Here the CDR3 DNA reads TGTGCCAGCAGCCCGATGACTAGCAGCCATGAGCAGTTCTTC. It codes for CASSPMTSSHEQFF.

This clonotype was recorded many times. V usage is TRBV27 and J usage is TRBJ2-7, with D perhaps matching TRBD2 (6 bases). The CDR3 extends over 12 amino acids. Germline CDR1 and CDR2: MNHEY and SMNVEV (reference sequence). The ends were cut back, 3 bases at V and 7 bases at J, with 10 bases in the middle. CDR3 sequence reads: CASSLVGREQYF. The DNA for the CDR3 is TGTGCCAGCAGTTTGGTCGGGAGAGAGCAGTACTTC.

Note on this clonotype: Mismatch with germline at one junction end may stem from a read error. The rearrangement uses TRBV30 and TRBJ1-3; D not resolved. The germline V gene has CDR1 GTSNPN and CDR2 SVGIG (reference sequence). The CDR3 consists of 16 residues. Here the CDR3 reads CAWSPLPRSSGSTIYF. In DNA, the CDR3 is TGTGCCTGGAGTCCCCTTCCGAGGAGCTCTGGAAGCACCATATATTTT.

In its sample, this clonotype was seen a few times. The CDR3 protein is CASSARLSSPLHF. The CDR3 DNA follows: TGTGCCAGCAGTGCCCGATTGAGTTCACCCCTCCACTTT. The chain links TRBV28 to TRBJ1-6; D not certain. Trimming removed 5 bases at V and 9 bases at J, with 11 bases between. The CDR3 runs to 13 residues. Germline CDR1 and CDR2: MDHEN and SYDVKM.

The chain has TRBV5-1 and TRBJ2-2; D is uncertain. The V and J ends lost 0 bases and 0 bases respectively, with 6 bases between them. The CDR3 length is 15 residues. The V gene's germline CDR1 is SGHRS and CDR2 YFSETQ. As DNA, the CDR3 is TGCGCCAGCAGCTTGGACAGCGCGAACACCGGGGAGCTGTTTTTT. This encodes CASSLDSANTGELFF.

This clonotype was seen many times. This chain uses TRBV7-9 with TRBJ1-2, with D tentatively TRBD1 (6 bases). Trimming left V 2 bases short and J 3 bases short, with 13 bases between. The CDR3 covers 15 residues. In germline, CDR1 is SEHNR, CDR2 FQNEAQ (reference sequence). The CDR3 region has the DNA TGTGCCAGCAGCTTAATGGCAGGGGCGGACTATGGCTACACCTTC. Residues: CASSLMAGADYGYTF.

As for this clonotype: A read error is likely, as this CDR3 ends without the conserved phenylalanine or tryptophan. This chain connects TRBV9 to TRBJ2-7; D is undetermined. V shed 4 bases and J shed 7 bases, with 18 bases lying between them. Germline values: CDR1 SGDLS, CDR2 YYNGEE. This CDR3 is 14 amino acids long. The CDR3 region is CASSTRTDDVEQYS. The CDR3 nucleotides are TGTGCCAGCAGCACCCGGACGGATGACGTGGAGCAGTACTCC.

This clonotype was counted between two and nine times. A much larger clone sits a single nucleotide away, making a read error possible. The chain links TRBV7-9 to TRBJ2-2, with D unresolved. CDR1 and CDR2 (germline): SEHNR, FQNEAQ (reference sequence). CDR3 size: 15 residues. As DNA, the CDR3 is TGTTCCAGCAGCTTAGAGCGCCTGAACACCGGGGAGCTGTTTTTT. It encodes CSSSLERLNTGELFF. The variable domain in full, completed from reference TRBV7-9 and TRBJ2-2, reads DTGVSQNPRHKITKRGQNVTFRCDPISEHNRLYWYRQTLGQGPEFLTYFQNEAQLEKSRLLSDRFSAERPKGSFSTLEIQRTEQGDSAMYLCSSSLERLNTGELFFGEGSRLTVL.

The table lists this clonotype with many counts. CDR3 coding DNA: TGCAGTGCTAGAGATCCCGCTTCGACAGATACGCAGTATTTT. As protein: CSARDPASTDTQYF. The chain combines TRBV20-1 with TRBJ2-3; no reliable D call. CDR3 size: 14 residues. CDR1 is DFQATT and CDR2 is SNEGSKA in the germline V gene (reference sequence). V was trimmed by 0 bases and J by 3 bases, leaving 10 bases between them.

This clonotype was found a few times. The chain recombines TRBV25-1 with TRBJ2-5; either TRBD1 or TRBD2 may fit D (5 bases each). The length of the CDR3 is 15 residues. With 2 bases removed from V and 4 bases from J, the gap between germline ends came to 14 bases. CDR1 is MGHDK and CDR2 is SYGVNS in the germline V gene. CDR3 loop: CASSEPGPVGETQYF. The CDR3, as DNA: TGTGCCAGCAGTGAACCGGGACCCGTGGGAGAGACCCAGTACTTC.

With respect to this clonotype: The junction departs from the called germline gene at one end, perhaps through a read error. The chain joins TRBV20-1 to TRBJ2-6; 8 positions match TRBD2. CDR1 DFQATT and CDR2 SNEGSKA come from the germline V gene (reference sequence). CDR3 length: 16 residues. In DNA, the CDR3 is TGCAGTGCGCAGGCCAGCGGGAGAACTGGGGCCAACGCCCTGACTTTC. Translation: CSAQASGRTGANALTF.

The sample holds one count of this clonotype. The V and J genes are TRBV5-1 and TRBJ2-5; TRBD1 agrees at 8 bases. This CDR3 is 13 amino acids long. V gave up 4 bases and J gave up 5 bases; unmatched junction bases: 4. Germline CDR1 is SGHRS and CDR2 is YFSETQ. DNA for the CDR3: TGCGCCAGCAGCCGGACAGGGATTGAGACCCAGTACTTC. Encoded protein: CASSRTGIETQYF.

The sample holds many counts of this clonotype. The chain recombines TRBV20-1 with TRBJ2-7, with TRBD1 identical over 9 bases. The V gene end was trimmed by 4 bases and the J gene end by 3 bases; junction bases not matched to a gene: 10. The CDR3 is 15 residues long. Germline CDR1 reads DFQATT; CDR2 reads SNEGSKA (reference sequence). The CDR3 sequence: CSATSRTGAGYEQYF. In DNA form, the CDR3 reads TGCAGTGCTACCTCTCGGACAGGGGCAGGCTACGAGCAGTACTTC.

This clonotype has a count of ten or more. V gene TRBV7-8 combines with J gene TRBJ2-1; TRBD2 might be the D (5 bases). CDR1 and CDR2 from the germline V gene are SGHVS and FQNEAQ. V lost 4 bases, J lost 9 bases, and 19 bases lay in between. The CDR3 runs to 15 residues. CDR3 loop: CASSWTGLAGSEQFF. CDR3 bases: TGTGCCAGCAGCTGGACCGGGCTAGCTGGGAGTGAGCAGTTCTTC.

This clonotype ranks as medium-sized. The chain uses TRBV5-1 and TRBJ2-5, with D possibly being TRBD2 (5 bases). Trimming pared 5 bases from V and 1 base from J, leaving 9 bases between. CDR3 length equals 13 residues. Per germline, CDR1 SGHRS and CDR2 YFSETQ. The CDR3 protein is CASRGSGQETQYF. Written as DNA, the CDR3 is TGCGCCAGCAGAGGGAGCGGCCAAGAGACCCAGTACTTC.

With regard to this clonotype: A read error may explain this, as a much larger clone is one base away. V and J are TRBV7-2 and TRBJ2-7; D possibly corresponds to TRBD1 (5 bases). The CDR3 runs 13 residues. V was clipped by 4 bases and J by 6 bases, with 13 bases between them. Per germline, CDR1 SGHTA and CDR2 FQGNSA. Here the CDR3 reads CASSSWTLREQYF. The CDR3 nucleotides read TGTGCCAGCAGCTCCTGGACACTCCGCGAGCAGTACTTC.

The chain uses TRBV9 and TRBJ2-7; 7 bases align to TRBD2. V trimming: 4 bases; J trimming: 8 bases; junction bases outside the gene matches: 9. CDR1 is SGDLS, CDR2 YYNGEE, per germline. The CDR3 has 13 amino acids. CDR3 in DNA: TGTGCCAGCAGCCCCGGGCGGGAGTCGAAGCAGTACTTC. Encoded protein: CASSPGRESKQYF.